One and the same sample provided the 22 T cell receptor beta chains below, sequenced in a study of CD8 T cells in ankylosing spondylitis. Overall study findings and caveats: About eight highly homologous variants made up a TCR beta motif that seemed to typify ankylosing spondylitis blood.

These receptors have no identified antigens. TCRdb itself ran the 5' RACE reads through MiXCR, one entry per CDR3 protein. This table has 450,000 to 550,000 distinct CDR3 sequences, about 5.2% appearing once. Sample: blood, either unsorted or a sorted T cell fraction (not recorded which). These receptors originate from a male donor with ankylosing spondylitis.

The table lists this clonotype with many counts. The CDR3, as DNA: TGTGCCAGCGACAAGGGACAGCCCACCGGGGAGCTGTTTTTT. Its translation: CASDKGQPTGELFF. This rearrangement joins TRBV12-3 or TRBV12-4 to TRBJ2-2; 7 nucleotides agree with TRBD1. V lost 8 bases, J lost 4 bases, and 7 bases stayed unmatched. This CDR3 has 14 amino acids.

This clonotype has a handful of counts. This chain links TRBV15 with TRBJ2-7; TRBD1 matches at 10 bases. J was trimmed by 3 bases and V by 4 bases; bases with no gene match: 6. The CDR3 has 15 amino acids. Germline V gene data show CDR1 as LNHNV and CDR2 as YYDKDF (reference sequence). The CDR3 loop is CATSIDRGRIYEQYF. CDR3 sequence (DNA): TGTGCCACCAGCATTGACAGGGGGCGAATCTACGAGCAGTACTTC.

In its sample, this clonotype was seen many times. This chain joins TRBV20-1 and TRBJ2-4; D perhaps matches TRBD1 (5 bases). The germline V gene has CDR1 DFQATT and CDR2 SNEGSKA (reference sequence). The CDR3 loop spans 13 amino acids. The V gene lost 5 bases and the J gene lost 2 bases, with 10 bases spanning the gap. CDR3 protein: CSAGAATKNIQYF. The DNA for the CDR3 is TGCAGTGCTGGGGCAGCGACCAAAAACATTCAGTACTTC.

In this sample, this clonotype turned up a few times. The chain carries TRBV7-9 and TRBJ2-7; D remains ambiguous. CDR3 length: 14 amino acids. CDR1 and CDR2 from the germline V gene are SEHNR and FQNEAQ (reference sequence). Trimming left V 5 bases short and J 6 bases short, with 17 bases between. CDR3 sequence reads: CASSPDHLLGEQYF. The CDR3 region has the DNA TGTGCCAGCAGCCCGGACCACCTCCTCGGCGAGCAGTACTTC.

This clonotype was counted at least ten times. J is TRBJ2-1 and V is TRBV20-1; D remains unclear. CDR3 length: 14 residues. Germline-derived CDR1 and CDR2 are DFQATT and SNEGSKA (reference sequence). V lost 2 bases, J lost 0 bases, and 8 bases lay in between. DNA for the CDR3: TGCAGTGCTAGAAGGCAAGTCTCCTACAATGAGCAGTTCTTC. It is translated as CSARRQVSYNEQFF.

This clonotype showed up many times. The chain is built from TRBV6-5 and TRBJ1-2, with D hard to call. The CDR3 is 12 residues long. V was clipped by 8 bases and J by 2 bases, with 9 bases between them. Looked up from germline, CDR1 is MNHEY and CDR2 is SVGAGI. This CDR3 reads CASAGRNYGYTF. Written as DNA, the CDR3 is TGTGCCAGCGCCGGGCGGAACTATGGCTACACCTTC.

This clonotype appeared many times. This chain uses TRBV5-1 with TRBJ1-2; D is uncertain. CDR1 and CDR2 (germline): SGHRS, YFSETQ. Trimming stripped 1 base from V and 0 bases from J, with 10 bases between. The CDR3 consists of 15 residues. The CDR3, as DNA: TGCGCCAGCAGCTTGACGGCCGATTCTAACTATGGCTACACCTTC. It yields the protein CASSLTADSNYGYTF.

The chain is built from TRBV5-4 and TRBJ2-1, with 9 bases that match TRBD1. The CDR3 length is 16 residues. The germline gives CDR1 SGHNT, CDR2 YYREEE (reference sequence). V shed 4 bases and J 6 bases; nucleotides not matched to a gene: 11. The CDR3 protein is CASSPGGDRAFNEQFF. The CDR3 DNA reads TGTGCCAGCAGCCCTGGGGGGGACAGGGCTTTCAATGAGCAGTTCTTC.

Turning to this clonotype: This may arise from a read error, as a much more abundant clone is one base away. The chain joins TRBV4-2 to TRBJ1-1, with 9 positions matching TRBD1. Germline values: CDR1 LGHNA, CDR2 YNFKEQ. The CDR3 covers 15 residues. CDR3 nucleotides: TGTGCCGGCAGCCATGCACAGGGGGCGCAGACTGAAGCTTTCTTT. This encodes CAGSHAQGAQTEAFF.

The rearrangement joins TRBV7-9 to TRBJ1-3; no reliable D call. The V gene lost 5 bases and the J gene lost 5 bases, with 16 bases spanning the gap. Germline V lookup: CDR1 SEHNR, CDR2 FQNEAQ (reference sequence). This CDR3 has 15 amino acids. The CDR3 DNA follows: TGTGCCAGCAGCCCCAATGGACTTGTTCGAAACACCATATATTTT. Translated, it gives CASSPNGLVRNTIYF.

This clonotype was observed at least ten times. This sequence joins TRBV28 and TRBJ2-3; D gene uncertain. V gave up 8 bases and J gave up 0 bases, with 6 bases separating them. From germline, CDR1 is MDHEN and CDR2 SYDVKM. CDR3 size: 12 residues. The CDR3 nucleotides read TGTGCCAGCCATTCTAGCACAGATACGCAGTATTTT. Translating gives CASHSSTDTQYF. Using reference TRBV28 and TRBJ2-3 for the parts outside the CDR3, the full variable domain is DVKVTQSSRYLVKRTGEKVFLECVQDMDHENMFWYRQDPGLGLRLIYFSYDVKMKEKGDIPEGYSVSREKKERFSLILESASTNQTSMYLCASHSSTDTQYFGPGTRLTVL.

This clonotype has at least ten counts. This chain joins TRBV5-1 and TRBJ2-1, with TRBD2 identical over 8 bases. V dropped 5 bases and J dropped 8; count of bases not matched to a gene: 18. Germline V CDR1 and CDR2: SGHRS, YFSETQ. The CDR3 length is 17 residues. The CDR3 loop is CASSWRREGLAQDEQFF. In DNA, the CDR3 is TGCGCCAGCAGTTGGCGGAGGGAAGGACTAGCCCAAGATGAGCAGTTCTTC.

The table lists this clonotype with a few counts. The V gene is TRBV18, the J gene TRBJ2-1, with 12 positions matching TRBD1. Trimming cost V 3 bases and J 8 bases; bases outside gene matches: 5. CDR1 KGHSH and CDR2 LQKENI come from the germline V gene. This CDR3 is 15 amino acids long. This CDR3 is CASSPGTGGGDEQFF. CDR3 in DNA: TGTGCCAGCTCACCGGGGACAGGGGGCGGCGATGAGCAGTTCTTC.

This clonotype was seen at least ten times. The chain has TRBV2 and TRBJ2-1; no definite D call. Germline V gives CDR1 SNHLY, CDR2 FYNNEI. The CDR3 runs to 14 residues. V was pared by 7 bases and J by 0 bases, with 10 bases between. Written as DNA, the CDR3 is TGTGCCAGCACTCCGGTGAGCTCCTACAATGAGCAGTTCTTC. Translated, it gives CASTPVSSYNEQFF.

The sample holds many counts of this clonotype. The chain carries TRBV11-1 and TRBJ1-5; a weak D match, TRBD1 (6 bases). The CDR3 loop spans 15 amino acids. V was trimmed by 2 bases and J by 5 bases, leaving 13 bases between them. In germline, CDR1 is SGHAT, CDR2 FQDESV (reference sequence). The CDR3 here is CASSLFGGRDQPQHF. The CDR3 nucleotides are TGTGCCAGCAGCTTATTCGGGGGGCGGGATCAGCCCCAGCATTTT.

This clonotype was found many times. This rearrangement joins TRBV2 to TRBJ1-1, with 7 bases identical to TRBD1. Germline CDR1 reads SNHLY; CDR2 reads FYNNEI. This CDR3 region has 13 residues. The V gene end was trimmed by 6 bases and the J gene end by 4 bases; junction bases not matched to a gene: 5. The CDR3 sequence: CASRTGRVTEAFF. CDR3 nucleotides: TGTGCCAGCAGGACAGGGAGGGTCACTGAAGCTTTCTTT.

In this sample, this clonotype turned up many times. The CDR3 DNA reads as TGTGCCAGCAGCCCGTCAGCAGGTGAGCAGTTCTTC. Its protein is CASSPSAGEQFF. V gene TRBV7-9 combines with J gene TRBJ2-1; D unclear. The CDR3 sequence is 12 residues long. Trimming took 5 bases from V and 9 from J, leaving 11 bases between them. Per the germline V gene, CDR1 is SEHNR and CDR2 is FQNEAQ (reference sequence).

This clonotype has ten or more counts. The CDR3: CASSYSTGHTEAFF. The CDR3 bases are TGTGCCAGCAGCTACAGTACTGGGCACACTGAAGCTTTCTTT. This chain connects TRBV3-1 to TRBJ1-1; no reliable D call. Germline V gene lookup returns CDR1 LGHDT and CDR2 YNNKEL (reference sequence). Trimming pared 5 bases from V and 3 bases from J, leaving 13 bases between. This CDR3 has 14 amino acids.

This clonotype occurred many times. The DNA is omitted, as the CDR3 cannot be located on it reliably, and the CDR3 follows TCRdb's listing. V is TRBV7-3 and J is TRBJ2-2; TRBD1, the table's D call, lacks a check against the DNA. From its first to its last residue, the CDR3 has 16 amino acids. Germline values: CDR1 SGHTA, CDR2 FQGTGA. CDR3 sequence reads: CASSLVGIRTPGSCFF.

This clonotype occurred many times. CDR3 amino acids: CASSLWGGNEQFF. CDR3 nucleotide sequence: TGTGCCAGCAGTTTATGGGGGGGGAATGAGCAGTTCTTC. The chain is built from TRBV12-3 or TRBV12-4 and TRBJ2-1; 7 nucleotides line up with TRBD2. V lost 2 bases and J lost 7; bases outside the gene matches: 2. The CDR3 has 13 residues.

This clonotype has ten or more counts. The CDR3 region has the DNA TGTGCCAGCTCACCTTCACAAGAGAGTTATGGCTACACCTTC. Translated: CASSPSQESYGYTF. The rearrangement links TRBV18 to TRBJ1-2; D not resolved. Trimming took off 3 bases at V and 5 bases at J, with 13 bases between the two ends. Germline CDR1 is KGHSH and CDR2 is LQKENI. The CDR3 runs to 14 residues.

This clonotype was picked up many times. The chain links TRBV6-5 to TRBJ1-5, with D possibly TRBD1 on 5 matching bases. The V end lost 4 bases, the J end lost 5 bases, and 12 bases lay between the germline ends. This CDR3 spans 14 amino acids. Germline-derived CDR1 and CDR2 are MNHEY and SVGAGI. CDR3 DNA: TGTGCCAGCAGTTTCGGAGGAGGGGATCAGCCCCAGCATTTT. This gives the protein CASSFGGGDQPQHF.